These T cell receptor beta chains were read from a single sample in a study of lymphopenia after photon versus proton radiotherapy. Libraries were prepared by immunoSEQ multiplex PCR; TCRdb keeps only in-frame clonotypes and omits some of them. The sample shows several thousand clones, just over 90% of them seen only once. The input for sequencing was peripheral blood, taken from a patient treated with photon-based radiotherapy. These receptors all stem from a man between 60 and 75 years old with cholangiocarcinoma. CDR3s include the opening cysteine and the closing phenylalanine or tryptophan. D genes are given only for firm matches. The size entry is marked missing in some rows and otherwise reads once, few, many or a size class.

TRBD2	17	-	TRBV11-3	TRBJ2-2	TGTGCCAGCAGCCAGGGGCTAGCGGGGGGGAAGGCTGGGGAGCTGTTTTTT	CASSQGLAGGKAGELFF
TRBD2	16	once	TRBV5-5	TRBJ2-7	TGTGCCAGCAGCTTGGTTAGGACTAGCGGGAGATACGAGCAGTACTTC	CASSLVRTSGRYEQYF
-	13	-	TRBV6-5	TRBJ2-7	TGTGCCAGCAGTTCCGAGTTTTGGGACGAGCAGTACTTC	CASSSEFWDEQYF
-	15	once	TRBV7-9	TRBJ2-1	TGTGCCAGCATCCTGGACCTCCGGCCCCTCAATGAGCAGTTCTTC	CASILDLRPLNEQFF
-	14	-	TRBV27	TRBJ1-2	TGTGCCAGCAGTTTGTGGGGCACCAACTATGGCTACACCTTC	CASSLWGTNYGYTF
TRBD2	16	-	TRBV27	TRBJ2-3	TGTGCCAGCAGTCCCCGACTAGCGGTTAACACAGATACGCAGTATTTT	CASSPRLAVNTDTQYF
TRBD1	13	-	TRBV28	TRBJ2-3	TGTGCCAGCAGTTTGGGGGACAGAGATACGCAGTATTTT	CASSLGDRDTQYF
TRBD2	13	-	TRBV29-1	TRBJ2-3	TGCAGCGTTGACGCGGGAGTCGCAGATACGCAGTATTTT	CSVDAGVADTQYF
-	11	-	TRBV20-1	TRBJ2-1	TGCAGTGCTGTACTCCAGCGTGAGCAGTTCTTC	CSAVLQREQFF
TRBD2	15	-	TRBV7-3	TRBJ2-1	TGTGCCAGCAGCTCAGCGGGAGCGAATAGGAATGAGCAGTTCTTC	CASSSAGANRNEQFF
-	13	-	TRBV19	TRBJ1-6	TGTGCCAGTAGTGAGGGCTTCGGCTCACCCCTCCACTTT	CASSEGFGSPLHF
-	10	-	TRBV28	TRBJ2-3	TGTGCCAGCAGTTACGGTACGCAGTATTTT	CASSYGTQYF